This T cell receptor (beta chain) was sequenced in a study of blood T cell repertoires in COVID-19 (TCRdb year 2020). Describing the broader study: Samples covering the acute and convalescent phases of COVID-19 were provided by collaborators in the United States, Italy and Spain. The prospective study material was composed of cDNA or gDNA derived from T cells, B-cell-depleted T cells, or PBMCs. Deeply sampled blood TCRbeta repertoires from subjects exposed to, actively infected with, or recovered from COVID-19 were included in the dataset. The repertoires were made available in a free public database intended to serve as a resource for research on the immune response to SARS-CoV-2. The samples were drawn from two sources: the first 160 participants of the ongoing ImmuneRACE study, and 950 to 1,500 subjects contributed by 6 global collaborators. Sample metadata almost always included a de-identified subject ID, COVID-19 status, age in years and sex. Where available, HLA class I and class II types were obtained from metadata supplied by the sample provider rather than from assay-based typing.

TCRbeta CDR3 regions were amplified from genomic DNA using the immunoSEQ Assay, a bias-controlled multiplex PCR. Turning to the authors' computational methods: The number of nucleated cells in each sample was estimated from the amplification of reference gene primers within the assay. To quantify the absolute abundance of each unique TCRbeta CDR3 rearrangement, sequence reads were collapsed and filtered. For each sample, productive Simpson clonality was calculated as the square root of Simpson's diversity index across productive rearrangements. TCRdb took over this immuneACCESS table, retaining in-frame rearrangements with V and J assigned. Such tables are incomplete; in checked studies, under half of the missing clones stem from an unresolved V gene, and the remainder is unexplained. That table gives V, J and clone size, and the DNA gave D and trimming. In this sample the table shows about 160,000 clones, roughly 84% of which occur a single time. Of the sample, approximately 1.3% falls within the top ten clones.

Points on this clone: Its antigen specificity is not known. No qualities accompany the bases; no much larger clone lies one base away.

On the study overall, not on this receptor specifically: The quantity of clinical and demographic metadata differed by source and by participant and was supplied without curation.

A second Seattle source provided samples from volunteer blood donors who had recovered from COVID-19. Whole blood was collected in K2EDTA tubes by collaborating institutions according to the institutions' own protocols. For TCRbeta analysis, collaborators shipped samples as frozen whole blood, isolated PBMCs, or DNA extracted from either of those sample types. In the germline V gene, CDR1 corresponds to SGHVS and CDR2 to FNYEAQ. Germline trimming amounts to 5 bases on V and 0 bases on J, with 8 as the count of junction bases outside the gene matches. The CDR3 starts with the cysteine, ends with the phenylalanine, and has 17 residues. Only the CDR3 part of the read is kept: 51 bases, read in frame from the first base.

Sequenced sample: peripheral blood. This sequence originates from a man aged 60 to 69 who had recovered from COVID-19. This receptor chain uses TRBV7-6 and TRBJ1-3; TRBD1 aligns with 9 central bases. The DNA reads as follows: TGTGCCAGCAGCGCCGGGACAGGGATCGACTCTGGAAACACCATATATTTT. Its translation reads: CASSAGTGIDSGNTIYF.